One sample yielded the 29 T cell receptor beta chains listed below, sequenced in a study of blood T cells in healthy people across ages. Then a second PCR, running roughly 7 to 11 cycles, was carried out with a sample-barcoded 5' primer and a J-beta primer mix. TCRdb re-called the 5' RACE reads with MiXCR, one entry per CDR3 protein. The sample has roughly 680,000 distinct CDR3 sequences; around 48% are singletons. The sample was blood. These receptors were obtained from an older woman in good health.

Points on this clonotype: One junction end disagrees with the germline gene, perhaps due to a read error. The chain has TRBV13 and TRBJ1-1; the D gene is possibly TRBD1 (5 bases). The CDR3 is made up of 13 amino acids. The V gene's germline CDR1 is PRHDT and CDR2 FYEKMQ (reference sequence). CDR3 nucleotide sequence: TGTGCCAGCAGCGCACAGGAGAACGCTGAAGCTTTCTTT. Translating gives CASSAQENAEAFF.

This clonotype has more than one count but fewer than ten. The chain recombines TRBV27 with TRBJ2-4; D not resolved. The CDR3 contains 14 residues. Germline V CDR1 and CDR2: MNHEY, SMNVEV (reference sequence). V dropped 2 bases and J dropped 6 bases, with 11 bases sitting between them. CDR3 in amino acids: CASSLRVSGNIQYF. The CDR3 DNA sequence: TGTGCCAGCAGTTTAAGAGTTAGTGGAAACATTCAGTACTTC.

This clonotype occurred a few times. The gene calls are TRBV29-1 and TRBJ1-1, with D hard to call. Germline values: CDR1 SQVTM, CDR2 ANQGSEA. The CDR3 length is 11 residues. With 5 bases removed from V and 7 bases from J, the gap between germline ends came to 11 bases. CDR3 loop: CSVKGTYEAFF. CDR3 coding DNA: TGCAGCGTTAAAGGTACCTATGAAGCTTTCTTT.

This clonotype has more than one count but fewer than ten. The gene calls are TRBV10-3 and TRBJ1-2; 8 bases align to TRBD1. There are 14 residues in the CDR3. Germline CDR1 reads ENHRY; CDR2 reads SYGVKD. Trimming at V came to 4 bases and at J to 6 bases, leaving 7 bases not matched to a gene. The CDR3 coding sequence is TGTGCCATCAGTGTGGCAGGGGGCGAGGATGGCTACACCTTC. Amino acid sequence: CAISVAGGEDGYTF.

The CDR3 DNA sequence: TGTGCCAGCAGCAGACGGACTAGCGGGAGTTTCGTGGAGACCCAGTACTTC. Residues: CASSRRTSGSFVETQYF. This chain uses TRBV9 with TRBJ2-5, with TRBD2 matching 13 bases. There are 17 residues in the CDR3. Germline-derived CDR1 and CDR2 are SGDLS and YYNGEE. The ends lost 4 bases at V and 5 bases at J; junction bases unmatched: 11.

The rearrangement joins TRBV10-3 to TRBJ2-1; 8 positions match TRBD2. Germline V gene sequence: CDR1 ENHRY, CDR2 SYGVKD. The junction had 13 bases not matched to a gene; V was cut back by 5 bases and J by 10 bases. CDR3 length: 15 amino acids. The CDR3 region has the DNA TGTGCCATCAGTCTAACTAGCGGAGCTGGTTACGAGCAGTTCTTC. It yields the protein CAISLTSGAGYEQFF.

The J gene is TRBJ1-2, the V gene TRBV12-3 or TRBV12-4; possibly TRBD1 for D (5 bases). The length of the CDR3 is 17 residues. V lost 1 base and J 8 bases, leaving 23 bases between the germline ends. In DNA, the CDR3 is TGTGCCAGCAGTTTAGAGGGATGGGGACGGACCCCTACCGGCTACACCTTC. Translated: CASSLEGWGRTPTGYTF.

The rearrangement links TRBV21-1 to TRBJ2-7; the D segment call TRBD2 is taken from the table without a DNA check. TRBV21-1 is a pseudogene locus. The CDR3 is 18 amino acids. The CDR3: CASSNRVAGGYFSYEQYF. CDR3 DNA sequence: TGTGCCAGCAGCAATAGGGTAGCGGGAGGTTACTTCTCCTACGAGCAGTACTTC.

This clonotype has more than one count but fewer than ten. J is TRBJ1-4 and V is TRBV7-9; 7 nucleotides agree with TRBD1. The CDR3 spans 17 residues. V shed 1 base and J 3 bases; nucleotides not matched to a gene: 8. The germline CDR1 and CDR2 sequences are SEHNR and FQNEAQ (reference sequence). CDR3 residues: CASSLGRGRWPNEKLFF. The DNA for the CDR3 is TGTGCCAGCAGCTTAGGGAGGGGGCGATGGCCTAATGAAAAACTGTTTTTT. Supplemented by reference TRBV7-9 and TRBJ1-4, the full variable domain reads DTGVSQNPRHKITKRGQNVTFRCDPISEHNRLYWYRQTLGQGPEFLTYFQNEAQLEKSRLLSDRFSAERPKGSFSTLEIQRTEQGDSAMYLCASSLGRGRWPNEKLFFGSGTQLSVL.

The chain links TRBV10-3 to TRBJ2-5, with D maybe TRBD1 (6 bases). Germline V gene sequence: CDR1 ENHRY, CDR2 SYGVKD. Trimming took 10 bases from V and 2 from J, leaving 23 bases between them. The CDR3 spans 16 residues. CDR3 amino acids: CASRDTSDGLQETQYF. Here the CDR3 DNA reads TGTGCCAGCCGGGACACCTCGGACGGCCTTCAAGAGACCCAGTACTTC.

The gene calls are TRBV10-3 and TRBJ2-7; 10 nucleotides match TRBD1. After removal of 10 bases from V and 5 bases from J, the junction contained 14 bases not matched to a gene. The CDR3 runs to 15 residues. In germline, CDR1 is ENHRY, CDR2 SYGVKD. The CDR3 DNA follows: TGTGCCAGCAGCATTGGACAGGGGGACATTGACGAGCAGTACTTC. It is translated as CASSIGQGDIDEQYF.

This sequence joins TRBV6-2 or TRBV6-3 and TRBJ2-3; 10 bases line up with TRBD2. This CDR3 has 15 amino acids. Germline V gene sequence: CDR1 MNHEY, CDR2 SVGEGT. The V and J ends lost 11 bases and 3 bases, in that order; junction bases with no gene match: 11. CDR3 loop: CAVGGTSGNTDTQYF. DNA of the CDR3: TGTGCCGTCGGAGGTACTAGCGGGAATACAGATACGCAGTATTTT.

A few counts support this clonotype. V gene TRBV7-2 combines with J gene TRBJ1-2, with 7 bases matching TRBD1. V dropped 3 bases and J dropped 2; count of bases not matched to a gene: 12. Germline V CDR1 and CDR2: SGHTA, FQGNSA. This CDR3 contains 17 residues. This CDR3 reads CASSFGARGDRNYGYTF. DNA for the CDR3: TGTGCCAGCAGCTTCGGCGCCAGGGGGGACCGAAACTATGGCTACACCTTC.

To note about this clonotype: Lacking the conserved final phenylalanine or tryptophan, this CDR3 likely reflects a read error. The CDR3, as DNA: TGTGCCACCAGTGATTTGCAGAGACAGGGAGGAGGAGAGACCCAGTACGTC. The encoded protein is CATSDLQRQGGGETQYV. The rearrangement uses TRBV24-1 and TRBJ2-5; D may be TRBD1 (7 bases). The germline CDR1 and CDR2 sequences are KGHDR and SFDVKD. The CDR3 spans 17 residues. Trimming took off 0 bases at V and 4 bases at J, with 17 bases between the two ends.

This sequence joins TRBV5-4 and TRBJ2-6; a weak D match, TRBD1 (6 bases). The germline V and J ends were trimmed by 3 bases and 0 bases, with 13 bases remaining between them. The length of the CDR3 is 17 residues. The germline V gene encodes CDR1 SGHNT and CDR2 YYREEE (reference sequence). CDR3: CASSSPTGSSGANVLTF. For the CDR3, the DNA is TGTGCCAGCAGCTCACCAACAGGGAGCTCTGGGGCCAACGTCCTGACTTTC.

This chain connects TRBV6-8 to TRBJ2-3; D remains ambiguous. The CDR3 consists of 11 residues. Trimming left V 2 bases short and J 13 bases short, with 10 bases between. Looked up from germline, CDR1 is MNHGY and CDR2 is SAAAGT. The CDR3 DNA reads TGTGCCAGCAGTTACAACGTACCGGAGTATTTT. This sequence encodes CASSYNVPEYF.

The sample holds a few counts of this clonotype. This chain links TRBV20-1 with TRBJ2-3; TRBD2 matches 11 bases. With 6 bases clipped from V and 1 base from J, the junction kept 6 bases outside the gene matches. Germline V gene data show CDR1 as DFQATT and CDR2 as SNEGSKA (reference sequence). The CDR3 loop spans 15 amino acids. The CDR3 spells CSAFSGRAGTDTQYF. The CDR3 DNA reads as TGCAGTGCCTTTAGCGGGAGGGCGGGCACAGATACGCAGTATTTT.

V is TRBV4-3 and J is TRBJ1-2; D unresolved. CDR3 size: 15 residues. The V and J ends lost 2 bases and 8 bases respectively, with 18 bases between them. The germline V gene encodes CDR1 LGHNA and CDR2 YSLEER. The chain's CDR3 is CASSQSSSRISGYTF. CDR3 bases: TGCGCCAGCAGCCAATCTTCGTCGCGGATTAGCGGCTACACCTTC.

This clonotype was detected once. The rearrangement uses TRBV28 and TRBJ1-4; D ambiguous. The CDR3 is 16 amino acids. Trimming took off 2 bases at V and 3 bases at J, with 13 bases between the two ends. CDR1 MDHEN and CDR2 SYDVKM come from the germline V gene. CDR3 sequence: CASSLRRVAANEKLFF. The CDR3 region has the DNA TGTGCCAGCAGTTTAAGGAGGGTGGCGGCTAATGAAAAACTGTTTTTT.

The chain links TRBV7-2 to TRBJ2-7; 7 bases align to TRBD2. This CDR3 region has 16 residues. Per the germline V gene, CDR1 is SGHTA and CDR2 is FQGNSA. Trimming cost V 3 bases and J 1 base; bases outside gene matches: 9. The CDR3 is CASSFNPGRASYEQYF. CDR3 DNA sequence: TGTGCCAGCAGCTTTAACCCGGGGAGGGCTTCCTACGAGCAGTACTTC.

CDR3 in DNA: TGTGCCAGCAGTTTAGGCGGGGGATCTGAAGCTTTCTTT. Its translation: CASSLGGGSEAFF. This rearrangement joins TRBV12-3 or TRBV12-4 to TRBJ1-1, with TRBD1 as a possible D gene (5 bases). V was cut by 1 base and J by 6 bases, with 9 bases left in between. The CDR3 has 13 amino acids.

The sample holds a few counts of this clonotype. This chain uses TRBV18 with TRBJ2-1; no definite D call. The V and J ends lost 0 bases and 12 bases respectively, with 18 bases between them. The CDR3 sequence is 15 residues long. CDR1 is KGHSH, CDR2 LQKENI, per germline. In nucleotides, the CDR3 is TGTGCCAGCTCACCACCCTGGAAAAGGGATGGAACGCAGTTCTTC. Translating gives CASSPPWKRDGTQFF.

The V gene is TRBV20-1, the J gene TRBJ2-2; 12 bases line up with TRBD2. This CDR3 spans 17 amino acids. Per germline, CDR1 DFQATT and CDR2 SNEGSKA (reference sequence). The junction had 5 bases not matched to a gene; V was cut back by 3 bases and J by 0 bases. The CDR3 spells CSARTASGRANTGELFF. The CDR3 nucleotides read TGCAGTGCTAGGACGGCTAGCGGGAGGGCGAACACCGGGGAGCTGTTTTTT.

The chain joins TRBV29-1 to TRBJ1-1, with D tentatively TRBD1 (6 bases). V lost 4 bases and J lost 1, with 10 bases in between. Per germline, CDR1 SQVTM and CDR2 ANQGSEA. This CDR3 is built from 13 residues. CDR3 in amino acids: CSVATGRNTEAFF. The CDR3 DNA is TGCAGCGTTGCTACAGGGAGGAACACTGAAGCTTTCTTT. The whole variable domain, filled in from reference TRBV29-1 and TRBJ1-1, reads SAVISQKPSRDICQRGTSLTIQCQVDSQVTMMFWYRQQPGQSLTLIATANQGSEATYESGFVIDKFPISRPNLTFSTLTVSNMSPEDSSIYLCSVATGRNTEAFFGQGTRLTVV.

V is TRBV7-2 and J is TRBJ2-7; possible D gene TRBD2, 6 bases. CDR3 length: 15 residues. Trimming stripped 1 base from V and 6 bases from J, with 16 bases between. CDR1 is SGHTA, CDR2 FQGNSA, per germline. CDR3 in amino acids: CASSLGGGEPGEQYF. As DNA, the CDR3 is TGTGCCAGCAGCTTAGGAGGAGGGGAACCTGGCGAGCAGTACTTC.

This clonotype was observed a few times. V usage is TRBV5-6 and J usage is TRBJ2-6; TRBD2 might be the D (5 bases). V dropped 0 bases and J dropped 8 bases, with 18 bases sitting between them. This CDR3 has 17 residues. Looked up from germline, CDR1 is SGHDT and CDR2 is YYEEEE. CDR3 sequence reads: CASSLGAGLEVSNVLTF. The CDR3, as DNA: TGTGCCAGCAGCTTGGGCGCCGGACTGGAAGTATCCAACGTCCTGACTTTC. Based on the CDR3 plus reference TRBV5-6 and TRBJ2-6, the full variable domain is DAGVTQSPTHLIKTRGQQVTLRCSPKSGHDTVSWYQQALGQGPQFIFQYYEEEERQRGNFPDRFSGHQFPNYSSELNVNALLLGDSALYLCASSLGAGLEVSNVLTFGAGSRLTVL.

Regarding this clonotype: This sequence may be a read error, since a much larger clone differs from it by one base. The gene calls are TRBV20-1 and TRBJ2-1; 11 bases align to TRBD2. Germline CDR1 reads DFQATT; CDR2 reads SNEGSKA (reference sequence). The CDR3 runs 15 residues. CDR3 sequence (DNA): TGCAGTGCTGGAGATCCTAGCGGGAGGTCCAATGAGCAGTTCTTC. Its protein product is CSAGDPSGRSNEQFF.

This chain links TRBV7-2 with TRBJ2-7; 8 bases match TRBD2. The CDR3 is made up of 16 amino acids. CDR1 and CDR2 (germline): SGHTA, FQGNSA. The ends lost 5 bases at V and 7 bases at J; junction bases unmatched: 16. CDR3 sequence reads: CASSPSLAGSYNEQYF. CDR3 nucleotides: TGTGCCAGCAGCCCAAGCCTAGCGGGCTCCTACAATGAGCAGTACTTC.

On this clonotype: One junction end disagrees with the germline gene, perhaps due to a read error. The CDR3 nucleotides are TGCAGTGCTAGAGGGGACAGGGGGGCCTACGAGCGGTACTTC. As protein: CSARGDRGAYERYF. The V and J genes are TRBV20-1 and TRBJ2-7; TRBD1 matches 11 bases. Germline loops: CDR1 DFQATT, CDR2 SNEGSKA (reference sequence). The CDR3 runs 14 residues.